The 22 T cell receptor beta chains below come from one sample, sequenced in a study of a mutant IDH1 vaccine in newly diagnosed glioma (TCRdb year 2021). These TCRs are of unknown antigen specificity. The library was built by means of the immunoSEQ multiplex PCR assay. The source is immuneACCESS, and TCRdb retained only in-frame sequences with V and J called. Part of the clones is not carried over; for the studies checked, unresolved V genes explain less than half of this, and the remainder is unexplained. Recorded for this sample are over 80,000 clones; 75% to 90% of them occurred a single time. Jointly, the top ten make up 4% to 5.5% of the sample. Explained via the paper, the time point label denotes: week 47, end of study. A 20-mer mutant IDH1 peptide at 300 micrograms in Montanide made up each vaccine dose, which was injected subcutaneously together with topical imiquimod. The specimen was PBMCs, collected from a glioma patient whose treatment included an IDH1 peptide vaccine. The receptors come from a man aged 35-49 years with glioma.

V usage is TRBV7-9 and J usage is TRBJ2-3; 9 bases match TRBD1. J lost 2 bases, V lost 4 bases, and 7 bases had no gene match. Germline-derived CDR1 and CDR2 are SEHNR and FQNEAQ (reference sequence). The CDR3 has 16 residues. CDR3 sequence: CASSSPGTGITDTQYF. The CDR3 region has the DNA TGTGCCAGCAGCTCGCCCGGGACAGGGATCACAGATACGCAGTATTTT.

This clone was seen more than once but under ten times. The genes are TRBV27 and TRBJ2-3; no definite D call. This CDR3 contains 13 residues. Germline values: CDR1 MNHEY, CDR2 SMNVEV (reference sequence). Trimming removed 5 bases at V and 8 bases at J, with 14 bases between. The CDR3 DNA is TGTGCCAGCAGTCCTTCTATAGGGTTTACGCAGTATTTT. It is translated as CASSPSIGFTQYF.

V and J are TRBV5-6 and TRBJ1-4; weak D call: TRBD1 (5 bases). Per germline, CDR1 SGHDT and CDR2 YYEEEE. The CDR3 loop spans 15 amino acids. Trimming stripped 4 bases from V and 4 bases from J, with 14 bases between. The CDR3 here is CASSPIRDLNEKLFF. CDR3 DNA sequence: TGTGCCAGCAGCCCAATCCGGGACCTTAATGAAAAACTGTTTTTT.

The V gene is TRBV2, the J gene TRBJ2-4, with 8 bases lining up with TRBD1. The length of the CDR3 is 16 residues. Per the germline V gene, CDR1 is SNHLY and CDR2 is FYNNEI. The trim removed 7 bases at V and 4 bases at J, leaving 12 bases unmatched. CDR3 nucleotides: TGTGCCAGCATCCAAAACCCAGGGGGCGTAAAAAACATTCAGTACTTC. As protein: CASIQNPGGVKNIQYF.

The V gene is TRBV18, the J gene TRBJ1-5, with D possibly matching TRBD1 (6 bases). Germline-derived CDR1 and CDR2 are KGHSH and LQKENI. The V end was cut by 1 base, the J end by 2 bases, with 9 bases between. The CDR3 runs to 15 residues. This CDR3 reads CASSPRRTGNQPQHF. The CDR3 nucleotides are TGTGCCAGCTCACCACGAAGGACAGGCAATCAGCCCCAGCATTTT.

The CDR3 nucleotides are TGTGCCAGCAGCTCCGGGACCTTGGGCAAAAACATTCAGTACTTC. Translation gives CASSSGTLGKNIQYF. V gene TRBV9 combines with J gene TRBJ2-4; D possibly uses TRBD1 or TRBD2 (5 bases each). CDR3 length: 15 amino acids. Germline CDR1 is SGDLS and CDR2 is YYNGEE. Trimming stripped 4 bases from V and 3 bases from J, with 14 bases between.

The chain combines TRBV6-5 with TRBJ2-1; 11 bases align to TRBD1. CDR1 is MNHEY, CDR2 SVGAGI, per germline. V gave up 6 bases and J gave up 9 bases; unmatched junction bases: 7. This CDR3 contains 14 residues. The CDR3 DNA follows: TGTGCCAGCAGAGGGACAGGGGGGCGAATTGAGCAGTTCTTC. It encodes CASRGTGGRIEQFF.

This clone has a single count. This chain joins TRBV18 and TRBJ2-1; 8 bases fit TRBD2. The CDR3 has 16 amino acids. The junction had 10 bases not matched to a gene; V was cut back by 5 bases and J by 4 bases. Looked up from germline, CDR1 is KGHSH and CDR2 is LQKENI. CDR3 sequence: CASSFELAGQYNEQFF. DNA of the CDR3: TGTGCCAGCTCATTCGAATTAGCGGGGCAGTACAATGAGCAGTTCTTC.

The V and J genes are TRBV19 and TRBJ2-2; tentatively, D is TRBD1 (5 bases). V lost 4 bases to trimming and J lost 4 bases, with 10 bases between them. This CDR3 is built from 14 residues. Germline CDR1 LNHDA, CDR2 SQIVND (reference sequence). As DNA, the CDR3 is TGTGCCAGTAGTAGGGGCCCCTTCACCGGGGAGCTGTTTTTT. Protein sequence: CASSRGPFTGELFF.

This chain uses TRBV4-1 with TRBJ1-6; possible D gene TRBD1, 5 bases. V was pared by 0 bases and J by 8 bases, with 14 bases between. The CDR3 sequence is 16 residues long. Germline CDR1 MGHRA, CDR2 YSYEKL. In DNA form, the CDR3 reads TGCGCCAGCAGCCAAGATGTAGGCAGGGCGGATTCACCCCTCCACTTT. Amino acids: CASSQDVGRADSPLHF.

With respect to this clone: This sample includes further DNA sequences coding for the same CDR3. The CDR3 nucleotides are TGTGCCAGCAGCGTTGGGGGCAGTTCCTACGAGCAGTACTTC. It specifies CASSVGGSSYEQYF. V gene TRBV9 combines with J gene TRBJ2-7, with a possible D match to TRBD1 (6 bases). The CDR3 has 14 residues. V was shortened by 2 bases and J by 1 base, with 10 bases between the two germline ends. CDR1 SGDLS and CDR2 YYNGEE come from the germline V gene.

The V and J genes are TRBV18 and TRBJ2-7; no clear D gene. Germline-derived CDR1 and CDR2 are KGHSH and LQKENI. This CDR3 comprises 12 residues. Deletions cut 5 bases from V and 3 bases from J, with 8 bases between. CDR3 sequence: CASSADIYEQYF. The CDR3 DNA reads as TGTGCCAGCTCAGCAGACATCTACGAGCAGTACTTC.

This clone was detected only once. The rearrangement joins TRBV4-3 to TRBJ2-5; 9 bases align to TRBD2. This CDR3 spans 16 amino acids. Trimming took 0 bases from V and 6 from J; bases not matched to a gene: 8. Germline assignment: CDR1 LGHNA and CDR2 YSLEER. Written as DNA, the CDR3 is TGCGCCAGCAGCCAAGATAGGGCGGGAGGGACCCAGACCCAGTACTTC. This encodes CASSQDRAGGTQTQYF.

This clone was seen more than once but under ten times. The CDR3 sequence is CASSPDRVGYGYTF. The CDR3 nucleotides are TGTGCCAGCAGCCCCGACAGGGTAGGCTATGGCTACACCTTC. The rearrangement uses TRBV7-3 and TRBJ1-2; 7 bases align to TRBD1. The CDR3 totals 14 residues. Germline CDR1 is SGHTA and CDR2 is FQGTGA. V lost 5 bases to trimming and J lost 4 bases; unmatched junction nucleotides: 7.

The genes are TRBV15 and TRBJ1-4; TRBD1 is a possible D gene (5 bases). V lost 1 base, J lost 7 bases, and 16 bases lay in between. Germline V gene sequence: CDR1 LNHNV, CDR2 YYDKDF (reference sequence). There are 16 residues in the CDR3. CDR3 protein: CATSRAVVGAGEKLFF. Here the CDR3 DNA reads TGTGCCACCAGCAGAGCGGTAGTAGGGGCGGGTGAAAAACTGTTTTTT. The whole variable domain, filled in from reference TRBV15 and TRBJ1-4, reads DAMVIQNPRYQVTQFGKPVTLSCSQTLNHNVMYWYQQKSSQAPKLLFHYYDKDFNNEADTPDNFQSRRPNTSFCFLDIRSPGLGDTAMYLCATSRAVVGAGEKLFFGSGTQLSVL.

The gene calls are TRBV7-8 and TRBJ1-1; 7 bases line up with TRBD1. The trim removed 1 base at V and 7 bases at J, leaving 3 bases unmatched. Germline V gives CDR1 SGHVS, CDR2 FQNEAQ. The CDR3 is made up of 13 amino acids. CDR3 sequence (DNA): TGTGCCAGCAGCTTAGTGGGGGACAGTGAAGCTTTCTTT. Protein product: CASSLVGDSEAFF.

This chain links TRBV30 with TRBJ1-1; 10 bases match TRBD1. From germline, CDR1 is GTSNPN and CDR2 SVGIG (reference sequence). The CDR3 runs 14 residues. V shed 1 base, J shed 12 bases, and the junction held 11 bases outside the gene matches. CDR3 sequence: CAWSASPGTGASFF. DNA of the CDR3: TGTGCCTGGAGTGCGTCCCCCGGGACAGGGGCTTCTTTCTTT.

V gene TRBV9 combines with J gene TRBJ2-1, with 10 bases fitting TRBD2. Germline V gene sequence: CDR1 SGDLS, CDR2 YYNGEE. The CDR3 extends over 16 amino acids. Trimming cost V 0 bases and J 9 bases; bases outside gene matches: 9. CDR3 in DNA: TGTGCCAGCAGCGTAGATCCCAGCGGGAGGGCCTTTGAGCAGTTCTTC. Its protein product is CASSVDPSGRAFEQFF.

This rearrangement joins TRBV7-2 to TRBJ2-5, with no clear D. From germline, CDR1 is SGHTA and CDR2 FQGNSA. CDR3 length equals 14 residues. Trimming took 2 bases from V and 5 from J, leaving 12 bases between them. The CDR3 protein is CASSLRVGRETQYF. For the CDR3, the DNA is TGTGCCAGCAGCTTACGGGTTGGTCGGGAGACCCAGTACTTC.

The chain has TRBV5-1 and TRBJ1-4, with TRBD1 as a possible D gene (5 bases). The CDR3 runs 14 residues. V was clipped by 0 bases and J by 8 bases, with 11 bases between them. The germline V gene encodes CDR1 SGHRS and CDR2 YFSETQ. DNA for the CDR3: TGCGCCAGCAGCTTGGGAGGGGCTCGGGAAAAACTGTTTTTT. This translates into CASSLGGAREKLFF.

To note about this clone: The junction does not match germline at one end; this may be a read error. Distinct nucleotide sequences in the sample also encode this CDR3. The rearrangement uses TRBV9 and TRBJ1-1, with D perhaps TRBD1 (6 bases). Germline assignment: CDR1 SGDLS and CDR2 YYNGEE. The CDR3 runs to 17 residues. The CDR3 region is CASSVQVEGTRRTEAFF. The CDR3 nucleotides read TGTGCCAGTAGCGTGCAGGTAGAGGGGACAAGAAGAACTGAAGCTTTCTTT.

This chain joins TRBV5-1 and TRBJ2-7; D remains unclear. Germline lookup yields CDR1 SGHRS and CDR2 YFSETQ. The CDR3 is made up of 15 amino acids. Trimming pared 0 bases from V and 2 bases from J, leaving 12 bases between. CDR3 amino acids: CASSLAAVGPYEQYF. Here the CDR3 DNA reads TGCGCCAGCAGCTTGGCGGCAGTGGGCCCCTACGAGCAGTACTTC.